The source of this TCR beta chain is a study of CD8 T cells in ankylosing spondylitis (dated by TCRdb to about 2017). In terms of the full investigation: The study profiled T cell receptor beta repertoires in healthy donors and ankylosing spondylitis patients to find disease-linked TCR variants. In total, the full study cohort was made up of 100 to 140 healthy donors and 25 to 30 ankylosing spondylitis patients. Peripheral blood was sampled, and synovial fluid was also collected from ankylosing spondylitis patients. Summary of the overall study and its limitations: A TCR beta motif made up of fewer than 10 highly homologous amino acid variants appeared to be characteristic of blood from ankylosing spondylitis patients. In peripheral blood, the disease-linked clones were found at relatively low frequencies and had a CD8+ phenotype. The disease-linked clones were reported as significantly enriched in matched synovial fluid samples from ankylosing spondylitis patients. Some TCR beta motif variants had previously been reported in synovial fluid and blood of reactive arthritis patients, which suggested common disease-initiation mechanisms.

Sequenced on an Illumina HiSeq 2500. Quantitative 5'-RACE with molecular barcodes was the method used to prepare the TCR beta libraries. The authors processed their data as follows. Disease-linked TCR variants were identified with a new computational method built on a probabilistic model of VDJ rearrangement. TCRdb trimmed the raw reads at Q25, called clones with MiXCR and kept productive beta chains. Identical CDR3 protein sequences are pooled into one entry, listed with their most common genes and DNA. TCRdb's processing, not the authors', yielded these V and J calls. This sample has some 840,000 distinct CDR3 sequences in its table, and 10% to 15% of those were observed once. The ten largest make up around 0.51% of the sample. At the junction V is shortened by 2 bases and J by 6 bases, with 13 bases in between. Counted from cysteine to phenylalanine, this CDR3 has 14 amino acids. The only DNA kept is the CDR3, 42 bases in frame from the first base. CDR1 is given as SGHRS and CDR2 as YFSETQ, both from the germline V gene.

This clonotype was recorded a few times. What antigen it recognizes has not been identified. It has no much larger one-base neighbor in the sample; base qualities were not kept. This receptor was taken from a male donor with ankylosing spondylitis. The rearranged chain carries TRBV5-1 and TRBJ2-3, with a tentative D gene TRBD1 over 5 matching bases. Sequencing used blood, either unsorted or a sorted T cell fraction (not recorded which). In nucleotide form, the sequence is TGCGCCAGCAGCTTTAGGGGTCTCGAGGATACGCAGTATTTT. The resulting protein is CASSFRGLEDTQYF.